The 18 T cell receptor beta chains below were found in one sample sequenced in a study of human T cells and chemical hapten exposure. Time point given: pre-sensitization, week 0. Treatment reported: therapeutic diphenylcyclopropenone sensitization with weekly scalp DPC. TCRdb recomputed calls from the RACE reads with MiXCR, one row per CDR3 protein. The sample lists about 300,000 distinct CDR3 sequences, about 5.4% occurring once. Sequenced material: whole blood, taken in connection with sensitization to the hapten diphenylcyclopropenone (DPC). These receptors were obtained from a young woman with alopecia areata. Some clones in this sample may be carry-over from other donors' samples.

The gene calls are TRBV18 and TRBJ2-5; a weak D match, TRBD1 (6 bases). The CDR3 is 14 residues long. The ends were cut back, 5 bases at V and 2 bases at J, with 12 bases in the middle. Germline lookup yields CDR1 KGHSH and CDR2 LQKENI. CDR3 loop: CASSTRTAQETQYF. The CDR3 DNA reads TGTGCCAGCTCAACCAGGACAGCACAAGAGACCCAGTACTTC.

The chain couples TRBV7-9 to TRBJ1-1; 7 bases fit TRBD1. The CDR3 covers 16 residues. Germline CDR1 is SEHNR and CDR2 is FQNEAQ (reference sequence). V lost 5 bases and J lost 3; bases outside the gene matches: 12. This CDR3 reads CASSPWRGPGDTEAFF. CDR3 bases: TGTGCCAGCAGCCCATGGAGGGGGCCGGGTGACACTGAAGCTTTCTTT.

This clonotype was detected many times. The chain uses TRBV20-1 and TRBJ1-5; D may be TRBD1 (5 bases). V gave up 3 bases and J gave up 3 bases, with 27 bases separating them. The CDR3 loop spans 19 amino acids. The V gene's germline CDR1 is DFQATT and CDR2 SNEGSKA (reference sequence). This CDR3 is CSARSKPYPGTGDNQPQHF. The CDR3, as DNA: TGCAGTGCTAGGTCAAAGCCCTACCCCGGGACGGGCGACAATCAGCCCCAGCATTTT.

The chain uses TRBV6-6 and TRBJ2-1; 7 nucleotides match TRBD2. The germline V gene has CDR1 MNHNY and CDR2 SVGAGI (reference sequence). The CDR3 length is 14 residues. The ends lost 7 bases at V and 5 bases at J; junction bases unmatched: 8. This CDR3 reads CASIGGEGNNEQFF. CDR3 coding DNA: TGTGCCAGCATTGGGGGGGAGGGCAACAATGAGCAGTTCTTC.

V and J are TRBV20-1 and TRBJ1-5, with TRBD1 as a possible D gene (6 bases). This CDR3 contains 16 residues. CDR1 and CDR2 (germline): DFQATT, SNEGSKA (reference sequence). The germline V and J ends were trimmed by 4 bases and 2 bases, with 18 bases remaining between them. The CDR3 is CSAKDSGQKGNQPQHF. In DNA, the CDR3 is TGCAGTGCTAAGGATTCGGGACAAAAGGGCAATCAGCCCCAGCATTTT.

The rearrangement joins TRBV9 to TRBJ1-6, with TRBD1 matching over 7 bases. V dropped 3 bases and J dropped 14; count of bases not matched to a gene: 17. CDR1 and CDR2 from the germline V gene are SGDLS and YYNGEE. CDR3 length equals 16 residues. CDR3 in amino acids: CASSEGQGVVATTLHF. The CDR3 region has the DNA TGTGCCAGCAGCGAAGGCCAGGGGGTAGTGGCGACTACCCTCCACTTT.

There are many counts of this clonotype. The genes are TRBV20-1 and TRBJ2-3; 7 nucleotides line up with TRBD2. This CDR3 has 13 residues. Germline V gives CDR1 DFQATT, CDR2 SNEGSKA (reference sequence). Unmatched junction bases numbered 5, after V lost 3 bases and J lost 5 bases. The CDR3 protein is CSASHAGVDTQYF. The CDR3 DNA reads TGCAGTGCTAGTCACGCGGGGGTAGATACGCAGTATTTT.

This clonotype was observed many times. The rearrangement uses TRBV6-5 and TRBJ1-4; 7 bases agree with TRBD1. The CDR3 totals 18 residues. In germline, CDR1 is MNHEY, CDR2 SVGAGI. V lost 0 bases, J lost 2 bases, and 9 bases stayed unmatched. CDR3 in DNA: TGTGCCAGCAGTTACTCCCCCTGGACAGGCCCGACTAATGAAAAACTGTTTTTT. As protein: CASSYSPWTGPTNEKLFF.

CDR3 in amino acids: CSATDTGRSYEQYF. As DNA, the CDR3 is TGCAGTGCTACCGACACGGGACGCTCCTACGAGCAGTACTTC. The gene calls are TRBV20-1 and TRBJ2-7; D may correspond to TRBD1 or TRBD2 (5 bases each). V lost 4 bases to trimming and J lost 0 bases, with 13 bases between them. The length of the CDR3 is 14 residues. Germline V gene sequence: CDR1 DFQATT, CDR2 SNEGSKA (reference sequence).

The chain links TRBV7-2 to TRBJ2-1; D possibly uses TRBD1 or TRBD2 (5 bases each). The CDR3 contains 16 residues. Germline V gene data show CDR1 as SGHTA and CDR2 as FQGNSA. Trimming took off 5 bases at V and 7 bases at J, with 21 bases between the two ends. CDR3: CASSPTRDLKGNEQFF. DNA for the CDR3: TGTGCCAGCAGCCCCACCCGGGACCTCAAAGGGAATGAGCAGTTCTTC.

This clonotype was detected many times. The chain couples TRBV6-1 to TRBJ1-4; 9 bases line up with TRBD1. CDR3 length equals 13 residues. The germline CDR1 and CDR2 sequences are MNHNS and SASEGT. Trimming cost V 10 bases and J 8 bases; bases outside gene matches: 8. CDR3: CAMGTGWGEKLFF. DNA of the CDR3: TGTGCCATGGGGACAGGGTGGGGGGAAAAACTGTTTTTT.

The chain uses TRBV6-6 and TRBJ1-1, with D perhaps matching TRBD1 (6 bases). This CDR3 is built from 13 residues. The germline gives CDR1 MNHNY, CDR2 SVGAGI (reference sequence). V lost 9 bases and J lost 1, with 12 bases in between. The CDR3 region has the DNA TGTGCCAGTTGGACAGACAAGAACACTGAAGCTTTCTTT. Translated: CASWTDKNTEAFF.

Only a few counts were recorded for this clonotype. V is TRBV20-1 and J is TRBJ2-7; perhaps TRBD1 as D (6 bases). The V and J ends lost 3 bases and 3 bases respectively, with 9 bases between them. Germline V gene lookup returns CDR1 DFQATT and CDR2 SNEGSKA (reference sequence). The CDR3 covers 12 residues. The CDR3 nucleotides read TGCAGTGCTAGGGACAGCCACTACGAGCAGTACTTC. This codes for CSARDSHYEQYF.

The chain links TRBV6-6 to TRBJ2-3, with 8 bases aligning to TRBD1. The V and J ends lost 2 bases and 0 bases, in that order; junction bases with no gene match: 4. This CDR3 region has 16 residues. Germline loops: CDR1 MNHNY, CDR2 SVGAGI (reference sequence). In DNA, the CDR3 is TGTGCCAGCAGTTACCGTACAGGGGGAAGCACAGATACGCAGTATTTT. Amino acid sequence: CASSYRTGGSTDTQYF.

Notes on this clonotype: Since a much larger clone is just one base distant, this may be a read error. The chain carries TRBV12-3 or TRBV12-4 and TRBJ1-2; 10 bases match TRBD1. The J segment lost 6 bases and the V segment lost 2 bases, leaving 3 bases of the junction unmatched. The CDR3 contains 14 residues. Here the CDR3 reads CASSLRQGADGYTF. The CDR3 DNA reads as TGTGCCAGCAGTTTAAGACAGGGGGCAGATGGCTACACCTTC.

This clonotype was picked up many times. The junction departs from the called germline gene at one end, perhaps through a read error. The V call is TRBV7-7, the J call TRBJ1-1; D remains unclear. Germline CDR1 and CDR2: SSHAT and FNYEAQ (reference sequence). The CDR3 is 13 amino acids. The chain's CDR3 is CASSLLQNTEAFF. The DNA of the CDR3 is TGTGCTAGCAGCTTGCTCCAGAACACTGAAGCTTTCTTT. Complete variable domain (other parts from reference TRBV7-7 and TRBJ1-1): GAGVSQSPRYKVTKRGQDVTLRCDPISSHATLYWYQQALGQGPEFLTYFNYEAQPDKSGLPSDRFSAERPEGSISTLTIQRTEQRDSAMYRCASSLLQNTEAFFGQGTRLTVV.

This clonotype was counted many times. This chain uses TRBV28 with TRBJ2-5; no clear D gene. CDR1 and CDR2 (germline): MDHEN, SYDVKM. V was trimmed by 7 bases and J by 4 bases, leaving 13 bases between them. This CDR3 is 13 amino acids long. CDR3 sequence: CASTVSGLETQYF. The CDR3 DNA follows: TGTGCCAGCACCGTATCGGGTCTAGAGACCCAGTACTTC.

The J gene is TRBJ2-5, the V gene TRBV9; D unresolved. Germline V gene lookup returns CDR1 SGDLS and CDR2 YYNGEE. V lost 0 bases to trimming and J lost 4 bases, with 13 bases between them. This CDR3 is built from 15 residues. CDR3 DNA sequence: TGTGCCAGCAGCGTAGGGATCGGGCTCCGAGAGACCCAGTACTTC. Its translation is CASSVGIGLRETQYF.